Following are 10 T cell receptor beta chains from one sample sequenced in a study of blood T cell repertoires in COVID-19. Sequenced by immunoSEQ multiplex PCR; TCRdb stores in-frame clones only, minus some. The table records around 210,000 clones, approximately 84% of them present only once. What was sequenced was peripheral blood. These receptors were collected from a woman older than 75 with COVID-19, enrolled during active disease.

V gene TRBV20-1 combines with J gene TRBJ1-2; D is possibly TRBD1 (6 bases). This CDR3 has 11 amino acids. Germline V gene lookup returns CDR1 DFQATT and CDR2 SNEGSKA (reference sequence). The CDR3 here is CGTGLPFGYTF. The CDR3 DNA sequence: TGCGGAACAGGGCTCCCTTTCGGCTACACCTTC.

Written as DNA, the CDR3 is TGTGCCACCAGGGAAGGGGTCGGGCAGCCCCAGCATTTT. Amino acids: CATREGVGQPQHF. The rearrangement joins TRBV24-1 to TRBJ1-5, with a tentative D call TRBD1 (5 bases). Trimming shortened V by 7 bases and J by 7 bases, and 13 bases separated the two germline ends. The CDR3 spans 13 residues. CDR1 and CDR2 from the germline V gene are KGHDR and SFDVKD.

The genes are TRBV3-1 (or the pseudogene TRBV3-2) and TRBJ1-1, with TRBD1 matching 8 bases. Trimming cost V 3 bases and J 4 bases; bases outside gene matches: 10. This CDR3 region has 16 residues. CDR1 and CDR2 from the germline V gene are LGHDT and YNNKEL (reference sequence). The CDR3 DNA reads as TGTGCCAGCAGCCACTCCCCCGGGACAGGTATCACTGAAGCTTTCTTT. Its translation is CASSHSPGTGITEAFF.

This chain connects TRBV19 to TRBJ2-6; 8 positions match TRBD1. Germline CDR1 and CDR2: LNHDA and SQIVND (reference sequence). V lost 7 bases, J lost 4 bases, and 9 bases stayed unmatched. CDR3 length: 16 residues. The CDR3 region has the DNA TGTGCCAGTACCTGGACAGGGCGAAGCGGGGCCAACGTCCTGACTTTC. It encodes CASTWTGRSGANVLTF.

The chain combines TRBV18 with TRBJ1-3; D is undetermined. CDR1 KGHSH and CDR2 LQKENI come from the germline V gene. The CDR3 loop spans 16 amino acids. Trimming cost V 1 base and J 0 bases, with 10 bases left between them. CDR3 region: CASSPQQASSGNTIYF. The CDR3 DNA sequence: TGTGCCAGCTCACCACAGCAGGCAAGCTCTGGAAACACCATATATTTT.

The chain joins TRBV19 to TRBJ1-5, with 7 bases aligning to TRBD1. V dropped 7 bases and J dropped 0; count of bases not matched to a gene: 6. There are 15 residues in the CDR3. Germline V lookup: CDR1 LNHDA, CDR2 SQIVND (reference sequence). The CDR3 sequence: CASTGRGYSNQPQHF. The DNA for the CDR3 is TGTGCCAGTACCGGCAGGGGGTATAGCAATCAGCCCCAGCATTTT.

The chain couples TRBV4-2 to TRBJ2-1, with 11 bases lining up with TRBD2. The CDR3 has 15 residues. The trim removed 3 bases at V and 9 bases at J, leaving 7 bases unmatched. Per the germline V gene, CDR1 is LGHNA and CDR2 is YNFKEQ. CDR3 nucleotides: TGTGCCAGCAGCCAGGATAGCGGGAGGGTTTTTGAGCAGTTCTTC. Translation: CASSQDSGRVFEQFF.

A single count supports this clone. The gene calls are TRBV7-9 and TRBJ1-2, with D tentatively TRBD1 (6 bases). The CDR3 has 15 residues. V lost 5 bases, J lost 0 bases, and 13 bases lay in between. Germline values: CDR1 SEHNR, CDR2 FQNEAQ (reference sequence). The chain's CDR3 is CASSLGQTTNYGYTF. The CDR3 bases are TGTGCCAGCAGCCTCGGACAGACGACTAACTATGGCTACACCTTC.

V gene TRBV18 combines with J gene TRBJ1-1; tentatively, D is TRBD1 (6 bases). This CDR3 has 15 residues. The ends were cut back, 0 bases at V and 1 base at J, with 9 bases in the middle. Germline values: CDR1 KGHSH, CDR2 LQKENI. The CDR3 reads CASSPPNRENTEAFF. The CDR3 DNA reads as TGTGCCAGCTCACCACCGAACAGGGAGAACACTGAAGCTTTCTTT.

This sequence joins TRBV5-1 and TRBJ2-5; TRBD1 matches at 8 bases. The CDR3 is 13 amino acids. Germline CDR1 is SGHRS and CDR2 is YFSETQ. J gave up 4 bases and V 6 bases, and 5 bases lay outside the gene matches. CDR3 in amino acids: CASNDRGGETQYF. Here the CDR3 DNA reads TGCGCCAGCAACGACAGGGGAGGAGAGACCCAGTACTTC.